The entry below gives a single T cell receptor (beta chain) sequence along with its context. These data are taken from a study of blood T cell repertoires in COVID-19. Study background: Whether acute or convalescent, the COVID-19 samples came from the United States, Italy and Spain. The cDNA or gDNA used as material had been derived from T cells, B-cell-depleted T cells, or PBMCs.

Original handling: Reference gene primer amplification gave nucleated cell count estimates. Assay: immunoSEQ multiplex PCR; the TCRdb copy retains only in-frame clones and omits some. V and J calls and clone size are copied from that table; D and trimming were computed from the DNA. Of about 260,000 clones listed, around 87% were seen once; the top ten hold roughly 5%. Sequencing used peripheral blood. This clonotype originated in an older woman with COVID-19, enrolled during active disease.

The CDR3 region has the DNA TGTGCCAGCAGCCGTGGCAGGGCCGATCAGCCCCAGCATTTT. This gives the protein CASSRGRADQPQHF. This chain connects TRBV9 to TRBJ1-5; D possibly corresponds to TRBD1 (5 bases). With 4 bases removed from V and 5 bases from J, the gap between germline ends came to 13 bases. The CDR3 loop spans 14 amino acids. The germline V gene encodes CDR1 SGDLS and CDR2 YYNGEE.